The 24 T cell receptor beta chains presented below share a single source sample, sequenced in a study of spatial heterogeneity in lung cancer. This sample's time point: sample taken at primary tumor resection. Unsorted whole RNA from tumor, nontumor lung or frozen PBMC underwent sequencing. TCRdb reprocessed the 5' RACE reads via MiXCR and lists one record per CDR3 protein. The sample has roughly 4,500 distinct CDR3 sequences, about a fifth seen once. The specimen comprised normal lung tissue next to the tumor, sampled at surgery. The receptors stem from a female donor with early-stage non-small cell lung cancer.

This clonotype has only a few counts. The chain is built from TRBV2 and TRBJ2-5; D is perhaps TRBD1 or TRBD2 (5 bases each). This CDR3 region has 15 residues. The germline V gene has CDR1 SNHLY and CDR2 FYNNEI. V was pared by 1 base and J by 5 bases, with 14 bases between. CDR3: CASSEDSGTRETQYF. The CDR3 DNA reads TGTGCCAGCAGTGAAGATTCCGGGACCAGGGAGACCCAGTACTTC.

This clonotype is labeled medium-sized. The J gene is TRBJ2-3, the V gene TRBV6-1; TRBD2 aligns across 14 bases. J gave up 4 bases and V 3 bases, and 0 bases lay outside the gene matches. In germline, CDR1 is MNHNS, CDR2 SASEGT. CDR3 size: 15 residues. CDR3 sequence reads: CASSETSGGADTQYF. The CDR3 DNA reads TGTGCCAGCAGTGAGACTAGCGGGGGGGCAGATACGCAGTATTTT.

By share, this clonotype counts as medium-sized. As DNA, the CDR3 is TGTGCCAGCAGGCAGGGAAGCGACTATGGCTACACCTTC. As protein: CASRQGSDYGYTF. The gene calls are TRBV7-9 and TRBJ1-2; the D gene is possibly TRBD1 (5 bases). Germline CDR1 is SEHNR and CDR2 is FQNEAQ (reference sequence). Trimming pared 6 bases from V and 3 bases from J, leaving 11 bases between. This CDR3 contains 13 residues.

This clonotype was seen many times. The genes are TRBV29-1 and TRBJ1-2, with D possibly TRBD1 on 5 matching bases. This CDR3 has 14 residues. V was shortened by 2 bases and J by 4 bases, with 14 bases between the two germline ends. Germline CDR1 is SQVTM and CDR2 is ANQGSEA. The CDR3 DNA sequence: TGCAGCGTTGAATCTGAGGGACGCAGCTATGGCTACACCTTC. Residues: CSVESEGRSYGYTF.

J is TRBJ2-2 and V is TRBV6-2 or TRBV6-3; D is perhaps TRBD1 (5 bases). CDR3 length equals 15 residues. Per germline, CDR1 MNHEY and CDR2 SVGEGT. The germline V and J ends were trimmed by 6 bases and 4 bases, with 15 bases remaining between them. CDR3 DNA: TGTGCCAGCAGCCAAGGGGCGTCGGGCACCGGGGAGCTGTTTTTT. Protein product: CASSQGASGTGELFF.

This clonotype has a single count. The chain links TRBV20-1 to TRBJ2-1, with TRBD2 matching 7 bases. Germline V gene data show CDR1 as DFQATT and CDR2 as SNEGSKA (reference sequence). J lost 8 bases, V lost 3 bases, and 7 bases had no gene match. The CDR3 covers 13 residues. CDR3 residues: CSASGRNTDEQFF. The CDR3 DNA reads as TGCAGTGCTAGCGGGAGGAACACCGATGAGCAGTTCTTC.

Sample share makes this clonotype medium-sized. The V gene is TRBV7-2, the J gene TRBJ2-1; the D is unclear. The germline CDR1 and CDR2 sequences are SGHTA and FQGNSA. There are 14 residues in the CDR3. Trimming stripped 0 bases from V and 9 bases from J, with 12 bases between. The CDR3 here is CASSLAAYRSEQFF. CDR3 coding DNA: TGTGCCAGCAGCTTAGCTGCTTATCGGAGTGAGCAGTTCTTC.

By share, this clonotype ranks as medium-sized. The gene calls are TRBV27 and TRBJ1-6, with D perhaps TRBD1 (5 bases). Per the germline V gene, CDR1 is MNHEY and CDR2 is SMNVEV (reference sequence). V shed 6 bases and J shed 8 bases, with 17 bases lying between them. The CDR3 extends over 15 amino acids. The CDR3 nucleotides are TGTGCCAGCAGATGGGGCGGGTCATTGGATTCACCCCTCCACTTT. Protein: CASRWGGSLDSPLHF.

This clonotype is medium-sized (0.01 to 0.1%) within its sample. The V gene is TRBV6-5, the J gene TRBJ1-2; TRBD1 is a possible D gene (6 bases). V lost 5 bases to trimming and J lost 6 bases, with 13 bases between them. Germline lookup yields CDR1 MNHEY and CDR2 SVGAGI. There are 13 residues in the CDR3. This chain's CDR3 is CASSPWAGDGYTF. The CDR3 DNA sequence: TGTGCCAGCAGTCCCTGGGCAGGGGATGGCTACACCTTC.

This clonotype is deemed medium-sized. This chain uses TRBV3-1 with TRBJ1-1; D unresolved. The CDR3 contains 15 residues. The ends were cut back, 1 base at V and 1 base at J, with 10 bases in the middle. The germline V gene encodes CDR1 LGHDT and CDR2 YNNKEL (reference sequence). CDR3 nucleotide sequence: TGTGCCAGCAGCCAAGGACTAGGCCGGAACACTGAAGCTTTCTTT. Protein product: CASSQGLGRNTEAFF.

This clonotype counts as medium-sized. The chain recombines TRBV10-3 with TRBJ2-3, with TRBD2 matching 7 bases. This CDR3 has 14 amino acids. V gave up 8 bases and J gave up 3 bases; unmatched junction bases: 8. Germline V CDR1 and CDR2: ENHRY, SYGVKD. In DNA form, the CDR3 reads TGTGCCATCGGAGAGCGGGGAGGAACAGATACGCAGTATTTT. This sequence encodes CAIGERGGTDTQYF.

This clonotype was seen once. Sequence at one end of the junction differs from germline and may be a read error. The V and J genes are TRBV7-7 and TRBJ2-2; 9 bases map to TRBD1. Germline CDR1 and CDR2: SSHAT and FNYEAQ (reference sequence). There are 15 residues in the CDR3. This CDR3 reads CASSSLTGGTGELFF. In DNA, the CDR3 is TGTGCTAGCAGCTCCCTGACAGGGGGGACCGGGGAGCTGTTTTTT.

By sample share, this clonotype is medium-sized (0.01 to 0.1%). V usage is TRBV7-3 and J usage is TRBJ2-7; 7 positions match TRBD1. Looked up from germline, CDR1 is SGHTA and CDR2 is FQGTGA. This CDR3 comprises 13 residues. After removal of 5 bases from V and 4 bases from J, the junction contained 5 bases not matched to a gene. The CDR3 spells CASSARQGYEQYF. The CDR3 bases are TGTGCCAGCAGCGCTAGACAGGGTTACGAGCAGTACTTC. The variable domain in full, with the rest retrieved from reference TRBV7-3 and TRBJ2-7, is GAGVSQTPSNKVTEKGKYVELRCDPISGHTALYWYRQSLGQGPEFLIYFQGTGAADDSGLPNDRFFAVRPEGSVSTLKIQRTERGDSAVYLCASSARQGYEQYFGPGTRLTVT.

J is TRBJ2-1 and V is TRBV7-2, with 14 bases identical to TRBD2. The germline CDR1 and CDR2 sequences are SGHTA and FQGNSA. The CDR3 spans 15 residues. Trimming removed 5 bases from V and 7 bases from J; junction bases left unmatched: 4. CDR3 region: CASSQTSGGANEQFF. For the CDR3, the DNA is TGTGCCAGCAGCCAGACTAGCGGGGGGGCGAATGAGCAGTTCTTC.

This clonotype was counted only a few times. The chain carries TRBV15 and TRBJ1-1; 9 nucleotides match TRBD1. V lost 0 bases and J lost 7; bases outside the gene matches: 6. CDR3 length: 15 amino acids. The germline V gene encodes CDR1 LNHNV and CDR2 YYDKDF (reference sequence). The CDR3 coding sequence is TGTGCCACCAGCAGAGATAATCAGGGACAGGGTGAAGCTTTCTTT. Amino acid sequence: CATSRDNQGQGEAFF.

In its sample, this clonotype was seen many times. This chain uses TRBV20-1 with TRBJ1-2; D uncertain. The CDR3 consists of 14 residues. CDR1 and CDR2 (germline): DFQATT, SNEGSKA (reference sequence). The V end lost 6 bases, the J end lost 5 bases, and 19 bases lay between the germline ends. CDR3 in amino acids: CSAKPTGRPYGYTF. CDR3 DNA sequence: TGCAGTGCCAAGCCAACGGGCCGCCCGTATGGCTACACCTTC.

In this sample, this clonotype is medium-sized (0.01 to 0.1%). The chain employs TRBV7-8 and TRBJ1-1; 10 positions agree with TRBD1. The CDR3 totals 14 residues. CDR1 and CDR2 (germline): SGHVS, FQNEAQ. V shed 4 bases and J 4 bases; nucleotides not matched to a gene: 3. The CDR3 loop is CASSSGQGVTEAFF. For the CDR3, the DNA is TGTGCCAGCAGCTCAGGACAGGGGGTCACTGAAGCTTTCTTT.

The sample holds a few counts of this clonotype. The J gene is TRBJ2-7, the V gene TRBV6-2 or TRBV6-3; 9 nucleotides align to TRBD1. Trimming at V came to 2 bases and at J to 0 bases, leaving 8 bases not matched to a gene. In germline, CDR1 is MNHEY, CDR2 SVGEGT. The CDR3 has 17 residues. The CDR3 DNA sequence: TGTGCCAGCAGTTACCCCCGGACAGGGGATTTCTCCTACGAGCAGTACTTC. Translation gives CASSYPRTGDFSYEQYF.

Within the sample, this clonotype is medium-sized (0.01 to 0.1%). V usage is TRBV20-1 and J usage is TRBJ1-5; tentatively, D is TRBD1 (6 bases). This CDR3 is built from 13 residues. Germline V gives CDR1 DFQATT, CDR2 SNEGSKA (reference sequence). The DNA for the CDR3 is TGCACTGGTATGGGGGCGCCGGGTCAGCCCCAGCATTTT. Translation gives CTGMGAPGQPQHF.

This clonotype showed up many times. The rearrangement uses TRBV5-1 and TRBJ2-5; TRBD2 aligns across 8 bases. This CDR3 contains 15 residues. Unmatched junction bases numbered 10, after V lost 4 bases and J lost 5 bases. Germline V gives CDR1 SGHRS, CDR2 YFSETQ. The CDR3 region has the DNA TGCGCCAGCAGCCCCGGGGGGGTCTCGGGTGAGACCCAGTACTTC. This gives the protein CASSPGGVSGETQYF. The full variable domain, with the rest looked up from reference TRBV5-1 and TRBJ2-5, is KAGVTQTPRYLIKTRGQQVTLSCSPISGHRSVSWYQQTPGQGLQFLFEYFSETQRNKGNFPGRFSGRQFSNSRSEMNVSTLELGDSALYLCASSPGGVSGETQYFGPGTRLLVL.

This clonotype was detected many times. J is TRBJ1-1 and V is TRBV20-1; D remains ambiguous. V was shortened by 6 bases and J by 3 bases, with 14 bases between the two germline ends. Germline V gene data show CDR1 as DFQATT and CDR2 as SNEGSKA (reference sequence). The length of the CDR3 is 13 residues. CDR3 in DNA: TGCAGTGCCCCCCATACCCCTTACACTGAAGCTTTCTTT. It encodes CSAPHTPYTEAFF.

This clonotype was counted many times. The chain combines TRBV7-2 with TRBJ2-5; 10 bases align to TRBD2. Looked up from germline, CDR1 is SGHTA and CDR2 is FQGNSA. The CDR3 is 15 residues long. The V segment lost 2 bases and the J segment 1 base; nucleotides outside the gene matches: 1. As DNA, the CDR3 is TGTGCCAGCAGCTTACAGCGGGGGGGCCAAGAGACCCAGTACTTC. Its translation: CASSLQRGGQETQYF.

The gene calls are TRBV20-1 and TRBJ2-7; 12 bases fit TRBD2. Looked up from germline, CDR1 is DFQATT and CDR2 is SNEGSKA (reference sequence). V gave up 1 base and J gave up 3 bases; unmatched junction bases: 4. The CDR3 covers 15 residues. The CDR3: CSARVLAGGYYEQYF. DNA of the CDR3: TGCAGTGCTAGAGTACTAGCGGGAGGCTACTACGAGCAGTACTTC.

This sequence joins TRBV6-1 and TRBJ2-2, with D perhaps matching TRBD1 (5 bases). The CDR3 runs 14 residues. Germline-derived CDR1 and CDR2 are MNHNS and SASEGT. The V and J ends lost 4 bases and 4 bases respectively, with 10 bases between them. The DNA for the CDR3 is TGTGCCAGCAGTGCAGGGTGGACCACCGGGGAGCTGTTTTTT. This translates into CASSAGWTTGELFF.